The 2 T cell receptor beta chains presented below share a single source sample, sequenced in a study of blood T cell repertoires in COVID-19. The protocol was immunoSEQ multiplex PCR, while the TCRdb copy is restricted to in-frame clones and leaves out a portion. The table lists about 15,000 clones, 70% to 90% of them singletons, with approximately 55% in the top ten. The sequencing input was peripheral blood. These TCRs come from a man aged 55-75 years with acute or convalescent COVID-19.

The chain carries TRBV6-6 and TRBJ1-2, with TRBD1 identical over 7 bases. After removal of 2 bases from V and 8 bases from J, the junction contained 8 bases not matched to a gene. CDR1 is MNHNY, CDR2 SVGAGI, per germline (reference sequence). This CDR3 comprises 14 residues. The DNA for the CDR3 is TGTGCCAGCAGTTACAATTTACAGGGGTCCGGCTACACCTTC. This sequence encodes CASSYNLQGSGYTF.

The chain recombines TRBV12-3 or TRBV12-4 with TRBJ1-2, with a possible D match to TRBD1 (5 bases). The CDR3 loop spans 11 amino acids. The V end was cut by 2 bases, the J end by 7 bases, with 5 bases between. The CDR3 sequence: CASSLQGGYTF. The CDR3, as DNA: TGTGCCAGCAGTTTACAGGGTGGCTACACCTTC.